The present TCR beta chain was sequenced within a study of low-dose radiotherapy and immunotherapy resistance in tumors. First-strand cDNA used TRAV- and TRBV-specific primers, covering alpha and beta chains. Over roughly 20 PCR cycles, TCRs were amplified from a constant-region primer and V-primer adapter. One entry per CDR3 protein, called by TCRdb with MiXCR from the reads. The table records more than 6,000 distinct CDR3 sequences, 61% of them present only once. The TCR comes from a human donor with advanced metastatic prostate, ovarian, gallbladder or colorectal cancer (not recorded which). This table probably holds off-target reads from a library built for another chain.

The chain's CDR3 is CASSFQIPGLAGGSSTDTQYF. In nucleotides, the CDR3 is TGTGCCAGCAGTTTTCAAATTCCGGGACTAGCGGGGGGTTCTAGCACAGATACGCAGTATTTT. V and J are TRBV12-3 or TRBV12-4 and TRBJ2-3; 15 bases match TRBD2. CDR3 length equals 21 residues. V lost 3 bases, J lost 0 bases, and 13 bases stayed unmatched.